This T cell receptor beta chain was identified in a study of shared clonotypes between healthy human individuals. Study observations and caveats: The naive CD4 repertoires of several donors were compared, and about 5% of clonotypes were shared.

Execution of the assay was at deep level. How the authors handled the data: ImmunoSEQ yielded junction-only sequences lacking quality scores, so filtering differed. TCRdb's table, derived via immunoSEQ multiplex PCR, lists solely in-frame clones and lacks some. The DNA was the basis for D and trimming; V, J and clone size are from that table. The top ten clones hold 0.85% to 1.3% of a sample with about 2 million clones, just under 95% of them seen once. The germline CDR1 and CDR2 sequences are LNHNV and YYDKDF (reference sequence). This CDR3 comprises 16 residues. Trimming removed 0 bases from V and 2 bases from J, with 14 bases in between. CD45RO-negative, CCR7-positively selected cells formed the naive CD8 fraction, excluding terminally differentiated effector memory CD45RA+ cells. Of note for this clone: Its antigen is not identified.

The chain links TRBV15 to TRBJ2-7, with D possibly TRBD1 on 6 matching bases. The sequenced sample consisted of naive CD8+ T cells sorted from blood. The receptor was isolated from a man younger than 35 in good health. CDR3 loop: CATSRDLGTGTYEQYF. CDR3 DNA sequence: TGTGCCACCAGCAGAGATCTGGGCACAGGGACCTACGAGCAGTACTTC.